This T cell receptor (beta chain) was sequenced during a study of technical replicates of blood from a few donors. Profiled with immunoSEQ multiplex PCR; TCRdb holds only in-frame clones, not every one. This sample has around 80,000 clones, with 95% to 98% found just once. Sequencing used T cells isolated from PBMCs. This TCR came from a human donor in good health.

The CDR3 DNA is TGTGCCAGCAGCCAAGAAATACAGGGAAGTGGTTCACCCCTCCACTTT. Its protein is CASSQEIQGSGSPLHF. The V call is TRBV4-2, the J call TRBJ1-6; the D gene is possibly TRBD1 (6 bases). Trimming took off 0 bases at V and 9 bases at J, with 15 bases between the two ends. Germline V gene data show CDR1 as LGHNA and CDR2 as YNFKEQ. The CDR3 loop spans 16 amino acids.